Given below is one T cell receptor beta chain in context. The germline V gene has CDR1 KGHSH and CDR2 LQKENI. V lost 0 bases, J lost 8 bases, and 11 bases lay in between. The CDR3 consists of 14 residues. This entry comes from a study of blood T cell repertoires in COVID-19. The overall study: The study drew acute and convalescent COVID-19 samples from the United States, Italy and Spain. The cDNA or gDNA used as material had been derived from T cells, B-cell-depleted T cells, or PBMCs.

Per the authors' pipeline: Amplifying reference gene primers gave estimates of nucleated cell counts. TCRdb's copy holds only in-frame clones and misses some; the assay was immunoSEQ multiplex PCR. The V and J calls and clone size were taken over from that table, and D and trimming were inferred from the DNA. Altogether more than 150,000 clones are present, roughly 89% being singletons, with the ten largest covering 0.62%. The chain has TRBV18 and TRBJ2-1; D is undetermined. The receptor comes from a man aged 45-65 years with acute or convalescent COVID-19. Sequencing was carried out using peripheral blood. CDR3 sequence reads: CASSPPSLSDEQFF. As DNA, the CDR3 is TGTGCCAGCTCACCACCGAGCCTGTCCGATGAGCAGTTCTTC.